Listed below are T cell receptor beta chains from one sample, sequenced in a study of T cell responses to AZD1222 COVID-19 vaccine. Measured with immunoSEQ multiplex PCR; TCRdb has only the in-frame clones, and not every one. The repertoire holds tens of thousands of clones, 85% seen once, with 15% to 20% in the top ten. This specimen was peripheral blood, taken on day 0 of AZD1222 vaccination. These receptors all come from an adult in good health. The CDR3 runs from the conserved cysteine through the conserved F or W. A D gene is named only where the DNA matches it firmly. Not every row has a clone size; where given, it reads once, few, many or a size class.

.	TRBV12-5	TRBJ2-7	TRBD1	CASGIGTGFSEQYF	TGTGCTAGTGGAATCGGGACAGGGTTCTCCGAGCAGTACTTC
.	TRBV14	TRBJ2-5	.	CASSQDLGRGETQYF	TGTGCCAGCAGCCAAGATTTAGGGCGCGGGGAGACCCAGTACTTC
.	TRBV12-3/TRBV12-4	TRBJ2-1	.	CASSSGNEQFF	TGTGCCAGCAGTTCGGGGAATGAGCAGTTCTTC
.	TRBV6-1	TRBJ1-5	.	CASSEFPGGNQPQHF	TGTGCCAGCAGTGAATTCCCGGGTGGCAATCAGCCCCAGCATTTT
.	TRBV7-8	TRBJ1-5	TRBD1	CASSATTGKAQPQHF	TGTGCCAGCAGCGCCACGACAGGGAAAGCTCAGCCCCAGCATTTT
once	TRBV28	TRBJ1-2	.	CASKIAGNYGYTF	TGTGCCAGCAAAATCGCAGGGAACTATGGCTACACCTTC
.	TRBV7-8	TRBJ1-6	TRBD1	CASSSYGQESGSPLHF	TGTGCCAGCAGCAGCTATGGACAGGAAAGCGGTTCACCCCTCCACTTT
.	TRBV6-6	TRBJ1-2	TRBD1	CATGVGQGNYGYTF	TGTGCCACCGGGGTAGGACAGGGGAACTATGGCTACACCTTC
.	TRBV6-5	TRBJ2-7	.	CASHTPNEQYF	TGTGCCAGCCACACCCCAAACGAGCAGTACTTC
.	TRBV6-5	TRBJ1-5	TRBD1	CASRAGQGVYQPQHF	TGTGCCAGCAGGGCCGGACAGGGGGTATATCAGCCCCAGCATTTT